Following are 14 T cell receptor beta chains from one sample sequenced in a study of early T cells in non-severe SARS-CoV-2 infection. TCRdb used MiXCR to reprocess the 5' RACE reads, holding one entry per CDR3 protein. The data hold 70,000 to 85,000 distinct CDR3 sequences, with around an eighth observed a single time. Sequences were obtained from whole blood. Receptors originate from an adult who was a healthcare worker with PCR-confirmed SARS-CoV-2 infection or an uninfected control (not recorded which).

J is TRBJ2-1 and V is TRBV2; a weak D match, TRBD1 (6 bases). This CDR3 has 15 residues. Germline CDR1 reads SNHLY; CDR2 reads FYNNEI. The V end lost 8 bases, the J end lost 3 bases, and 17 bases lay between the germline ends. For the CDR3, the DNA is TGTGCCAGCGATGAACAGGGTCCGGGCTACAATGAGCAGTTCTTC. Its protein is CASDEQGPGYNEQFF.

Many counts were recorded for this clonotype. The chain has TRBV7-2 and TRBJ2-5, with a weak D call TRBD2 (5 bases). V lost 5 bases and J 4 bases, leaving 11 bases between the germline ends. Germline-derived CDR1 and CDR2 are SGHTA and FQGNSA. The CDR3 covers 13 residues. Here the CDR3 DNA reads TGTGCCAGCAGCGCAAATCGGGGAGAGACCCAGTACTTC. Translated: CASSANRGETQYF.

The genes are TRBV29-1 and TRBJ1-2; D is possibly TRBD1 (5 bases). This CDR3 is built from 13 residues. The ends were cut back, 1 base at V and 7 bases at J, with 13 bases in the middle. Germline values: CDR1 SQVTM, CDR2 ANQGSEA. The chain's CDR3 is CSVEVPGTIGYTF. The CDR3 DNA reads TGCAGCGTTGAAGTCCCGGGGACGATTGGCTACACCTTC.

The sample holds many counts of this clonotype. The chain couples TRBV2 to TRBJ2-7; 13 positions agree with TRBD2. Per the germline V gene, CDR1 is SNHLY and CDR2 is FYNNEI. V gave up 3 bases and J gave up 2 bases; unmatched junction bases: 4. This CDR3 is 16 amino acids long. CDR3 sequence reads: CASSDPTSGRAYEQYF. CDR3 DNA: TGTGCCAGCAGTGACCCAACTAGCGGGAGGGCCTACGAGCAGTACTTC.

V and J are TRBV10-3 and TRBJ2-2; TRBD2 agrees at 10 bases. The trim removed 10 bases at V and 4 bases at J, leaving 6 bases unmatched. The CDR3 is 14 residues long. The germline gives CDR1 ENHRY, CDR2 SYGVKD. The chain's CDR3 is CATDRTSGTGELFF. The CDR3 DNA reads TGTGCCACGGACCGGACTAGCGGCACCGGGGAGCTGTTTTTT.

The chain combines TRBV9 with TRBJ1-3; TRBD1 matches 7 bases. Losses at the gene ends were 5 bases for V and 4 bases for J; bases not matched to a gene: 9. Germline assignment: CDR1 SGDLS and CDR2 YYNGEE. The CDR3 is 15 amino acids. The CDR3 DNA sequence: TGTGCCAGCAGGGGAACAGGGGAAGACGGAAACACCATATATTTT. Its translation is CASRGTGEDGNTIYF. The full variable domain, completed using reference TRBV9 and TRBJ1-3, is DSGVTQTPKHLITATGQRVTLRCSPRSGDLSVYWYQQSLDQGLQFLIQYYNGEERAKGNILERFSAQQFPDLHSELNLSSLELGDSALYFCASRGTGEDGNTIYFGEGSWLTVV.

In its sample, this clonotype was seen many times. The chain has TRBV7-3 and TRBJ2-7; 16 nucleotides agree with TRBD2. Germline V gene sequence: CDR1 SGHTA, CDR2 FQGTGA. The CDR3 is 20 residues long. The V gene end was trimmed by 1 base and the J gene end by 1 base; junction bases not matched to a gene: 10. DNA for the CDR3: TGTGCCAGCAGCTTAAGGGGACTAGCGGGAGGGCAAGAGTTTTCCTACGAGCAGTACTTC. Its translation: CASSLRGLAGGQEFSYEQYF.

This chain connects TRBV6-6 to TRBJ1-4; 7 bases agree with TRBD1. Germline CDR1 reads MNHNY; CDR2 reads SVGAGI (reference sequence). This CDR3 is 16 amino acids long. Trimming cost V 5 bases and J 7 bases; bases outside gene matches: 13. The CDR3 loop is CASSTQKTGRAEKLFF. DNA for the CDR3: TGTGCCAGCAGTACTCAAAAGACAGGGCGTGCTGAAAAACTGTTTTTT.

The chain has TRBV7-9 and TRBJ2-3, with D unresolved. Germline lookup yields CDR1 SEHNR and CDR2 FQNEAQ (reference sequence). Trimming took off 1 base at V and 3 bases at J, with 8 bases between the two ends. The CDR3 spans 14 residues. The CDR3 sequence: CASSLVQATDTQYF. The CDR3 bases are TGTGCCAGCAGCTTAGTGCAGGCGACAGATACGCAGTATTTT.

The chain's CDR3 is CATSSTGTEYEQYF. DNA for the CDR3: TGTGCCACCAGCAGTACCGGGACAGAGTACGAGCAGTACTTC. V is TRBV15 and J is TRBJ2-7, with 7 positions matching TRBD1. V gave up 3 bases and J gave up 4 bases; unmatched junction bases: 6. There are 14 residues in the CDR3. CDR1 is LNHNV, CDR2 YYDKDF, per germline (reference sequence).

The chain couples TRBV7-2 to TRBJ2-1; TRBD2 matches 8 bases. Germline trimming cut 6 bases from V and 6 bases from J; bases unmatched to any gene: 10. Germline CDR1 is SGHTA and CDR2 is FQGNSA. The CDR3 sequence is 15 residues long. In nucleotides, the CDR3 is TGTGCCAGCAGGCTGGGAGGTAGCGGGATCAATGAGCAGTTCTTC. This sequence encodes CASRLGGSGINEQFF.

This clonotype was picked up a small number of times. The rearrangement joins TRBV20-1 to TRBJ2-7; either TRBD1 or TRBD2 may fit D (6 bases each). The CDR3 runs to 14 residues. Germline V gene sequence: CDR1 DFQATT, CDR2 SNEGSKA (reference sequence). Trimming left V 7 bases short and J 3 bases short, with 19 bases between. CDR3 amino acids: CSGIRGTNFYEQYF. The CDR3 DNA is TGCAGTGGTATTCGCGGGACAAACTTCTACGAGCAGTACTTC.

This clonotype came up a few times. The rearrangement links TRBV7-9 to TRBJ2-3, with D possibly matching TRBD1 (6 bases). Germline-derived CDR1 and CDR2 are SEHNR and FQNEAQ (reference sequence). V gave up 5 bases and J gave up 1 base, with 13 bases separating them. This CDR3 is 15 amino acids long. The CDR3 DNA reads TGTGCCAGCAGCCCCCGCAGGGGTGGCACAGATACGCAGTATTTT. Residues: CASSPRRGGTDTQYF. The full variable domain, completed using reference TRBV7-9 and TRBJ2-3, is DTGVSQNPRHKITKRGQNVTFRCDPISEHNRLYWYRQTLGQGPEFLTYFQNEAQLEKSRLLSDRFSAERPKGSFSTLEIQRTEQGDSAMYLCASSPRRGGTDTQYFGPGTRLTVL.

Relative to its sample, this clonotype is medium-sized. The chain combines TRBV3-1 with TRBJ1-6, with D possibly TRBD1 on 5 matching bases. Germline loops: CDR1 LGHDT, CDR2 YNNKEL (reference sequence). The CDR3 is 15 residues long. V was clipped by 2 bases and J by 9 bases, with 14 bases between them. The CDR3 bases are TGTGCCAGCAGCCAAACCGGGACCTCTGGTTCACCCCTCCACTTT. This sequence encodes CASSQTGTSGSPLHF.